This TCR beta chain was identified in a study of cytomegalovirus exposure and HLA in healthy donors. The germline V gene encodes CDR1 LNHNV and CDR2 YYDKDF (reference sequence). The CDR3 runs 14 residues. V gave up 0 bases and J gave up 8 bases; unmatched junction bases: 4. Researchers ran the PCR with 60 Vbeta and 13 Jbeta primers. TCRdb's table, derived via immunoSEQ multiplex PCR, lists solely in-frame clones and lacks some. The sample includes around 150,000 clones, 70% to 90% of them seen just once. This TCR was sampled from a woman aged 25-40 years in good health and CMV-seropositive. Sample: PBMCs. The chain uses TRBV15 and TRBJ1-2, with 9 nucleotides matching TRBD1. The CDR3, as DNA: TGTGCCACCAGCAGAGACAATACAGGGGGCGGCTACACCTTC. Amino acid sequence: CATSRDNTGGGYTF.